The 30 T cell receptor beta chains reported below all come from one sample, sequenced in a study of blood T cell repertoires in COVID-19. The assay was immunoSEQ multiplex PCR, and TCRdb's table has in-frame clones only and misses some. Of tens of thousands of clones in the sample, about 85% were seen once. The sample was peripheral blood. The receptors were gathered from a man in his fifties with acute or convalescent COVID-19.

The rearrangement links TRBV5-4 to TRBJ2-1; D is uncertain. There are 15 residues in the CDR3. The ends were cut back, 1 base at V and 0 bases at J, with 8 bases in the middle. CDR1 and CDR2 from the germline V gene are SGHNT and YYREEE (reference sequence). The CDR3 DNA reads TGTGCCAGCAGCTTGCGCCTGAGCTCCTACAATGAGCAGTTCTTC. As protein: CASSLRLSSYNEQFF.

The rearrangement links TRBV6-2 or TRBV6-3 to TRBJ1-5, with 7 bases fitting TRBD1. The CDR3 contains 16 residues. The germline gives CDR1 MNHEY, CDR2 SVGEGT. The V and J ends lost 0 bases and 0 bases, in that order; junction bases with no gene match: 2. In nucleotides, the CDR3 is TGTGCCAGCAGTTACTCTGGGACAGTTAGCAATCAGCCCCAGCATTTT. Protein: CASSYSGTVSNQPQHF.

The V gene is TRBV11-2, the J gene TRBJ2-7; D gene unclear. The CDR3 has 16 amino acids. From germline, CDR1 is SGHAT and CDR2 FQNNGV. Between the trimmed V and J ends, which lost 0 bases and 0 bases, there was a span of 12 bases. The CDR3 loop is CASSLDPPGFSYEQYF. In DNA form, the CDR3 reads TGTGCCAGCAGCTTAGATCCCCCAGGTTTCTCCTACGAGCAGTACTTC.

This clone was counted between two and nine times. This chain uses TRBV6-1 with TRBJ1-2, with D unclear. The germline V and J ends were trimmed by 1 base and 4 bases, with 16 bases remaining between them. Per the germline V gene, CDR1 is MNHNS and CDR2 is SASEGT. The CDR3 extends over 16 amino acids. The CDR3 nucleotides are TGTGCCAGCAGTGAAGACGGGGTACGCTCGGGCTATGGCTACACCTTC. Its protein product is CASSEDGVRSGYGYTF.

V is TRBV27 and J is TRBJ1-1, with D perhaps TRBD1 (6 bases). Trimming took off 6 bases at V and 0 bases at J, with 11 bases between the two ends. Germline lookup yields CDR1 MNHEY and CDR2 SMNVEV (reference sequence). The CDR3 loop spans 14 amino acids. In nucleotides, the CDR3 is TGTGCCAGCAGCGGAGGACAGATGAACACTGAAGCTTTCTTT. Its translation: CASSGGQMNTEAFF.

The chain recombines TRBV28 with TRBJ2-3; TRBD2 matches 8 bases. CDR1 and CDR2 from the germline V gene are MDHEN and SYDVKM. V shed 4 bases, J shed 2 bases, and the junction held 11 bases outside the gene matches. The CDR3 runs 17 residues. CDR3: CASSSPRLAWDTDTQYF. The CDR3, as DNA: TGTGCCAGCAGTTCCCCGCGACTAGCGTGGGACACAGATACGCAGTATTTT. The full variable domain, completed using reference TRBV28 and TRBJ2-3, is DVKVTQSSRYLVKRTGEKVFLECVQDMDHENMFWYRQDPGLGLRLIYFSYDVKMKEKGDIPEGYSVSREKKERFSLILESASTNQTSMYLCASSSPRLAWDTDTQYFGPGTRLTVL.

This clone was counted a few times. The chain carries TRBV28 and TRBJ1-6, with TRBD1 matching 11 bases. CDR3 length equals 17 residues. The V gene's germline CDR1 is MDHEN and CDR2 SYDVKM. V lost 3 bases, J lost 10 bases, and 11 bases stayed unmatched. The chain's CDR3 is CASSFPGQGVKTSPLHF. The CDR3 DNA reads TGTGCCAGCAGTTTTCCGGGACAGGGGGTTAAAACCTCACCCCTCCACTTT. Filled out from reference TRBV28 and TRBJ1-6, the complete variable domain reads DVKVTQSSRYLVKRTGEKVFLECVQDMDHENMFWYRQDPGLGLRLIYFSYDVKMKEKGDIPEGYSVSREKKERFSLILESASTNQTSMYLCASSFPGQGVKTSPLHFGNGTRLTVT.

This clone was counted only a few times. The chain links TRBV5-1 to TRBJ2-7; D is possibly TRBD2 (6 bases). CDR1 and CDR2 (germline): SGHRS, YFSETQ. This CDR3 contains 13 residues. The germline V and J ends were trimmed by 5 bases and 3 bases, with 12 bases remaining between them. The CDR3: CASSLTSGYEQYF. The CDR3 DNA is TGCGCCAGCAGTTTGACTAGTGGCTACGAGCAGTACTTC. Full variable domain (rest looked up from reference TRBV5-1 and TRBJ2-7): KAGVTQTPRYLIKTRGQQVTLSCSPISGHRSVSWYQQTPGQGLQFLFEYFSETQRNKGNFPGRFSGRQFSNSRSEMNVSTLELGDSALYLCASSLTSGYEQYFGPGTRLTVT.

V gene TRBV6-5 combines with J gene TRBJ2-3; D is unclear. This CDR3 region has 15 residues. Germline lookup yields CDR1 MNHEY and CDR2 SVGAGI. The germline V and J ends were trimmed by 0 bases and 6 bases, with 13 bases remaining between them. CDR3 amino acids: CASSYSSTGGDTQYF. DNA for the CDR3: TGTGCCAGCAGTTACTCCTCGACTGGTGGGGATACGCAGTATTTT.

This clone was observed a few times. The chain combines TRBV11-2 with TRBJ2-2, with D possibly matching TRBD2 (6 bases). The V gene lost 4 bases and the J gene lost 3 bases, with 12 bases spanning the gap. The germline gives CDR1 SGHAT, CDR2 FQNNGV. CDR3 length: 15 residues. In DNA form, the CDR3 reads TGTGCCAGCAGCTCGGGACTCCCCCACACCGGGGAGCTGTTTTTT. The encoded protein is CASSSGLPHTGELFF.

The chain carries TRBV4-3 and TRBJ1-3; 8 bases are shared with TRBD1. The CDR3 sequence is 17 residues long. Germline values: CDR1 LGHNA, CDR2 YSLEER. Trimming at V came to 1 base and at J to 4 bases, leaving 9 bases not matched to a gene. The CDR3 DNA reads TGCGCCAGCAGCCAAGGGATTGCAGGGGGCGAGGGAAACACCATATATTTT. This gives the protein CASSQGIAGGEGNTIYF.

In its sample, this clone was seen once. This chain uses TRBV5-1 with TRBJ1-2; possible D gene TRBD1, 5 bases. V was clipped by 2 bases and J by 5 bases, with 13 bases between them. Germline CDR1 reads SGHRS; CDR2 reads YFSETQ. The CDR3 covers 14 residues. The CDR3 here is CASSFFPGLYGYTF. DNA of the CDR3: TGCGCCAGCAGCTTTTTTCCAGGGTTGTATGGCTACACCTTC.

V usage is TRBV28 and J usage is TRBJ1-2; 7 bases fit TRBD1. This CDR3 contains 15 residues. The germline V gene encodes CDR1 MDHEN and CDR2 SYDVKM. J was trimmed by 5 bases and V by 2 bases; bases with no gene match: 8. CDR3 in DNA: TGTGCCAGCAGTTTAGTCCCGGGGACAGATTATGGCTACACCTTC. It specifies CASSLVPGTDYGYTF.

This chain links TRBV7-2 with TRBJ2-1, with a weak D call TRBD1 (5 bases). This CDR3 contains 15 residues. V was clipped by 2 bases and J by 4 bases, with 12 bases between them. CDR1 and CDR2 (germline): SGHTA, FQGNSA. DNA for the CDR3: TGTGCCAGCAGCTTATCCTATGGGGCGTACAATGAGCAGTTCTTC. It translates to CASSLSYGAYNEQFF.

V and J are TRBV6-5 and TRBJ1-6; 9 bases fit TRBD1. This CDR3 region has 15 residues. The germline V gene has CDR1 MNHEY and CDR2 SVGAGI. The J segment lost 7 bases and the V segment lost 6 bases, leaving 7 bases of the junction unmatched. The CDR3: CASSEGTGINSPLHF. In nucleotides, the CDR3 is TGTGCCAGCAGCGAGGGGACAGGGATAAATTCACCCCTCCACTTT.

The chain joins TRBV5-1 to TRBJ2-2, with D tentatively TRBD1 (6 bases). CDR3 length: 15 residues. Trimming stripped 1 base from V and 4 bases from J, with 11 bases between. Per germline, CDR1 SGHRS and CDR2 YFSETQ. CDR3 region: CASSLSWGRTGELFF. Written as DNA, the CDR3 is TGCGCCAGCAGCTTGAGTTGGGGGCGCACCGGGGAGCTGTTTTTT.

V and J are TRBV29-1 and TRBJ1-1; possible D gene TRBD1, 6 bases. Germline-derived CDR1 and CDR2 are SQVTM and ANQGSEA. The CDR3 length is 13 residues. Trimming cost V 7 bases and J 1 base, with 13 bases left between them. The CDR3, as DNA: TGCAGCGCCCAACAGGGAACGAACACTGAAGCTTTCTTT. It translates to CSAQQGTNTEAFF.

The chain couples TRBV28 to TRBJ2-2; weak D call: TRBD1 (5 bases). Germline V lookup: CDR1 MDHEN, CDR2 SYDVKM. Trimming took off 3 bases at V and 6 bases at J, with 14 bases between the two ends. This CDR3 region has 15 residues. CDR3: CASSFLGLQAGELFF. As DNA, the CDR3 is TGTGCCAGCAGTTTCTTAGGGCTACAGGCCGGGGAGCTGTTTTTT.

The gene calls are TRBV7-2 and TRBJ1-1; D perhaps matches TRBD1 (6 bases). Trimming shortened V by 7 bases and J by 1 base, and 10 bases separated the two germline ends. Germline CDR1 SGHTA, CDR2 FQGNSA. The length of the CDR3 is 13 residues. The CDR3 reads CASNFRGNTEAFF. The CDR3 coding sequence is TGTGCCAGCAACTTCAGGGGGAACACTGAAGCTTTCTTT.

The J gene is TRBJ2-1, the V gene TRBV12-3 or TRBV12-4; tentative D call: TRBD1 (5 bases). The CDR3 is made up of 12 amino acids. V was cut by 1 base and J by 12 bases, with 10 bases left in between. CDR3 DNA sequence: TGTGCCAGCAGTTTAGAGACAGTAGGGCAGTTCTTC. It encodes CASSLETVGQFF.

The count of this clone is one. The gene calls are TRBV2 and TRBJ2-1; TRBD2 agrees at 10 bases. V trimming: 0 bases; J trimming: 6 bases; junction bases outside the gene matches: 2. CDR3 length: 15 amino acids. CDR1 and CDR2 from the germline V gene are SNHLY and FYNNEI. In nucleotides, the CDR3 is TGTGCCAGCAGTGAAGCTCTAGCGGGAGTCAATGAGCAGTTCTTC. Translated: CASSEALAGVNEQFF.

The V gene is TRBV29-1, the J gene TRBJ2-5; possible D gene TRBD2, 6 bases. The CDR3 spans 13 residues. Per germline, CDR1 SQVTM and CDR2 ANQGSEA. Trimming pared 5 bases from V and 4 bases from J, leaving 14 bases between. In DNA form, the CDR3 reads TGCAGCGTTCGGGGACTGGGCCTAGAGACCCAGTACTTC. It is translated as CSVRGLGLETQYF.

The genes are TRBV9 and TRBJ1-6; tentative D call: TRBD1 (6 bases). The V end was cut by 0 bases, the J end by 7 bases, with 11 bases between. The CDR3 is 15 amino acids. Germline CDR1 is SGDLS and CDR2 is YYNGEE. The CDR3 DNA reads TGTGCCAGCAGCGTAGCCGGACAGAAAAATTCACCCCTCCACTTT. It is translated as CASSVAGQKNSPLHF.

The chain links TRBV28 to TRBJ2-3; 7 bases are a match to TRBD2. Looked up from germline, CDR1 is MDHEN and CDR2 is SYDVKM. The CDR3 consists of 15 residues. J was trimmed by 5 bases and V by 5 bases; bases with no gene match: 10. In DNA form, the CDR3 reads TGTGCCAGCAGTGACCTGGGAGGGCCTGAAGATACGCAGTATTTT. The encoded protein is CASSDLGGPEDTQYF.

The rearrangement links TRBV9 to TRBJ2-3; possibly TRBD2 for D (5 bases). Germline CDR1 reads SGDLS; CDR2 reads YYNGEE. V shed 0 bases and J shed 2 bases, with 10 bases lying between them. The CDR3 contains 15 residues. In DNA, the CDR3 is TGTGCCAGCAGCGTAGCGGGAAGGGACACAGATACGCAGTATTTT. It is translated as CASSVAGRDTDTQYF.

CDR3 DNA sequence: TGTGCCAGCAGCGTAGGTGGTACTTACCCAGGGGACATTCAGTACTTC. Translating it yields CASSVGGTYPGDIQYF. The chain employs TRBV9 and TRBJ2-4, with D tentatively TRBD1 (6 bases). The CDR3 sequence is 16 residues long. Germline lookup yields CDR1 SGDLS and CDR2 YYNGEE. V was cut by 0 bases and J by 8 bases, with 18 bases left in between.

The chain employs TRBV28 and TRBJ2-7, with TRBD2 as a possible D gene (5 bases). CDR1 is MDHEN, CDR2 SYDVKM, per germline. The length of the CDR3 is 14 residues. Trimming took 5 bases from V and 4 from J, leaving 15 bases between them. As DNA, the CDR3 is TGTGCCAGCAGTCCGGGATCACCGGCGTACGAGCAGTACTTC. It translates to CASSPGSPAYEQYF.

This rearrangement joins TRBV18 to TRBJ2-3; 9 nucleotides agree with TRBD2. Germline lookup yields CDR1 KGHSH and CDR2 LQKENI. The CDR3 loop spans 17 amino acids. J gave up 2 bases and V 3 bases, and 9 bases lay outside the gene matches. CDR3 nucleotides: TGTGCCAGCTCACCCAACACCGGGACTAGCATCACAGATACGCAGTATTTT. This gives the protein CASSPNTGTSITDTQYF.

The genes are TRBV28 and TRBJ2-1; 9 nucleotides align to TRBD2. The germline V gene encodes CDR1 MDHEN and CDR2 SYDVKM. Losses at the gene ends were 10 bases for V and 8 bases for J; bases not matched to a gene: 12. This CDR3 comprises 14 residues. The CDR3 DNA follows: TGTGCCACCCATGGTAGCGGGAGTAGGGATGAGCAGTTCTTC. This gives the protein CATHGSGSRDEQFF.

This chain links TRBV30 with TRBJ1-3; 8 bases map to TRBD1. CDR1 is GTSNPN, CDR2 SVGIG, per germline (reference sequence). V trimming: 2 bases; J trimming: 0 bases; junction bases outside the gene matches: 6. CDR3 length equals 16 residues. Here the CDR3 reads CAWSSRDRSSGNTIYF. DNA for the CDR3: TGTGCCTGGAGTTCTCGGGACAGGTCCTCTGGAAACACCATATATTTT.